A single sample is the source of the 11 T cell receptor beta chains below, sequenced in a study of T-cell memory formation after mild COVID-19. TCRdb analysed the 5' RACE reads with MiXCR anew, one entry per CDR3 protein. The repertoire holds about 200,000 distinct CDR3 sequences, with over 9.5% as singletons. The sequenced sample consisted of PBMCs or a T cell subset sorted from them (not recorded which). Receptors were obtained from a man younger than 35 who had mild COVID-19 (a few samples of this study predate the infection). Cell type and time point are not known.

This clonotype was detected ten times or more. The chain uses TRBV7-3 and TRBJ2-1, with D possibly TRBD1 on 6 matching bases. Germline assignment: CDR1 SGHTA and CDR2 FQGTGA. The CDR3 runs 14 residues. The germline V and J ends were trimmed by 5 bases and 0 bases, with 8 bases remaining between them. In DNA, the CDR3 is TGTGCCAGCAGCAGGGGGAGCTCCTACAATGAGCAGTTCTTC. Amino acids: CASSRGSSYNEQFF.

The chain recombines TRBV27 with TRBJ2-1, with TRBD2 matching 7 bases. The CDR3 contains 14 residues. Trimming took 2 bases from V and 4 from J; bases not matched to a gene: 2. Per germline, CDR1 MNHEY and CDR2 SMNVEV (reference sequence). CDR3 amino acids: CASSLEGLYNEQFF. The DNA for the CDR3 is TGTGCCAGCAGTTTAGAGGGACTATACAATGAGCAGTTCTTC.

In this sample, this clonotype turned up a few times. V gene TRBV9 combines with J gene TRBJ2-5; the match to TRBD2 covers 10 bases. Per germline, CDR1 SGDLS and CDR2 YYNGEE. The CDR3 is made up of 14 amino acids. V was pared by 2 bases and J by 4 bases, with 2 bases of the junction left unmatched. CDR3 nucleotides: TGTGCCAGCAGCGTCTCTAGCGGGGGAGAGACCCAGTACTTC. As protein: CASSVSSGGETQYF.

The chain joins TRBV3-1 to TRBJ1-1; a possible D gene is TRBD1 (5 bases). Germline assignment: CDR1 LGHDT and CDR2 YNNKEL (reference sequence). V gave up 5 bases and J gave up 7 bases, with 14 bases separating them. CDR3 length: 13 amino acids. The CDR3 sequence is CASSFSGGVEAFF. As DNA, the CDR3 is TGTGCCAGCAGCTTCTCCGGGGGGGTTGAAGCTTTCTTT.

This clonotype has a single count. The chain joins TRBV5-4 to TRBJ2-3; 13 nucleotides agree with TRBD2. V shed 3 bases and J 4 bases; nucleotides not matched to a gene: 8. Germline loops: CDR1 SGHNT, CDR2 YYREEE (reference sequence). The CDR3 consists of 17 residues. CDR3: CASSWAGTSGIADTQYF. The DNA of the CDR3 is TGTGCCAGCAGCTGGGCCGGGACTAGCGGGATAGCAGATACGCAGTATTTT. The entire variable domain, with the rest obtained from reference TRBV5-4 and TRBJ2-3, is as follows: ETGVTQSPTHLIKTRGQQVTLRCSSQSGHNTVSWYQQALGQGPQFIFQYYREEENGRGNFPPRFSGLQFPNYSSELNVNALELDDSALYLCASSWAGTSGIADTQYFGPGTRLTVL.

The chain uses TRBV7-9 and TRBJ2-7; D perhaps matches TRBD2 (5 bases). Germline V gives CDR1 SEHNR, CDR2 FQNEAQ (reference sequence). This CDR3 has 13 residues. V was trimmed by 1 base and J by 3 bases, leaving 7 bases between them. The CDR3: CASSLGGHYEQYF. The CDR3 DNA is TGTGCCAGCAGCTTAGGCGGGCACTACGAGCAGTACTTC.

The chain recombines TRBV27 with TRBJ1-5; D is undetermined. V was shortened by 5 bases and J by 7 bases, with 15 bases between the two germline ends. This CDR3 region has 14 residues. Germline V CDR1 and CDR2: MNHEY, SMNVEV (reference sequence). DNA for the CDR3: TGTGCCAGCAGTATACGGAGGATGGGGCAGCCCCAGCATTTT. Amino acid sequence: CASSIRRMGQPQHF.

The chain has TRBV7-2 and TRBJ2-3; D gene unclear. Germline V lookup: CDR1 SGHTA, CDR2 FQGNSA. This CDR3 has 13 amino acids. Trimming cost V 5 bases and J 6 bases, with 12 bases left between them. The CDR3 DNA reads as TGTGCCAGCAGCCGCACCCACCGGGATACGCAGTATTTT. This sequence encodes CASSRTHRDTQYF.

The gene calls are TRBV5-1 and TRBJ2-7, with TRBD1 matching over 9 bases. From germline, CDR1 is SGHRS and CDR2 YFSETQ. The V gene end was trimmed by 4 bases and the J gene end by 4 bases; junction bases not matched to a gene: 12. The CDR3 consists of 16 residues. The CDR3 here is CASSLDPGQGLYEQYF. DNA for the CDR3: TGCGCCAGCAGCCTGGATCCGGGACAGGGACTATACGAGCAGTACTTC. Variable domain in full (rest from reference TRBV5-1 and TRBJ2-7): KAGVTQTPRYLIKTRGQQVTLSCSPISGHRSVSWYQQTPGQGLQFLFEYFSETQRNKGNFPGRFSGRQFSNSRSEMNVSTLELGDSALYLCASSLDPGQGLYEQYFGPGTRLTVT.

This clonotype has just a few counts. The chain combines TRBV19 with TRBJ2-1; D is perhaps TRBD1 (6 bases). Trimming removed 11 bases at V and 9 bases at J, with 23 bases between. Germline loops: CDR1 LNHDA, CDR2 SQIVND (reference sequence). The CDR3 spans 14 residues. For the CDR3, the DNA is TGTGCCGCCCAGCCATTGGGGGCTGAGGGTGAGCAGTTCTTC. As protein: CAAQPLGAEGEQFF.

This clonotype was found many times. The gene calls are TRBV20-1 and TRBJ2-1; D remains unclear. Trimming took off 4 bases at V and 5 bases at J, with 9 bases between the two ends. From germline, CDR1 is DFQATT and CDR2 SNEGSKA (reference sequence). CDR3 length: 12 residues. The CDR3: CSAMGVNNEQFF. The CDR3 DNA reads TGCAGTGCTATGGGTGTAAACAATGAGCAGTTCTTC.